The entry below describes one T cell receptor (beta chain). The target antigen is unknown. In germline, CDR1 is GTSNPN, CDR2 SVGIG (reference sequence). V was clipped by 3 bases and J by 4 bases, with 12 bases between them. The CDR3 length is 13 residues. Sequenced by immunoSEQ multiplex PCR; TCRdb stores in-frame clones only, minus some. The repertoire has roughly 80,000 clones, roughly 93% of them found once; the top ten carry around 6%. This record comes from a study of OX40 agonist ivuxolimab in advanced cancers. Findings and limits, study-wide: In CD8+ T cells, expanded clones were on average more numerous than in CD4+.

Sequencing was performed on CD4+ or CD8+ T cells sorted from blood, taken in a trial of the OX40 agonist ivuxolimab. The rearrangement links TRBV30 to TRBJ2-5; possibly TRBD2 for D (5 bases). The source is an adult with an advanced solid tumor such as melanoma, head and neck, liver or kidney cancer. The CDR3 loop is CAWRPGNGETQYF. DNA for the CDR3: TGTGCCTGGAGGCCCGGGAACGGAGAGACCCAGTACTTC. Full variable domain (missing parts from reference TRBV30 and TRBJ2-5): SQTIHQWPATLVQPVGSPLSLECTVEGTSNPNLYWYRQAAGRGLQLLFYSVGIGQISSEVPQNLSASRPQDRQFILSSKKLLLSDSGFYLCAWRPGNGETQYFGPGTRLLVL.